The rows below give T cell receptor beta chains drawn from one sample of a study of cytomegalovirus exposure and HLA in healthy donors. The protocol was immunoSEQ multiplex PCR, while the TCRdb copy is restricted to in-frame clones and leaves out a portion. Of approximately 140,000 clones listed, around four fifths are singletons. Sequencing was performed on PBMCs. These receptor sequences come from a young man in good health and CMV-seronegative. Both conserved end residues are part of each CDR3.

>TRBJ1-6|TRBV7-9
CASSPSGPNGSPLHF
>TRBJ2-1|TRBV7-8
CASSLRLTTNEQFF
>TRBJ1-2|TRBV2
CASRNYREGNGYTF
>TRBJ1-1|TRBV18
CASSPVADRGPKAFF
>TRBJ1-2|TRBV11-2
CASSIDREGGYTF
>TRBJ2-7|TRBV6-1
CASSIDRFEQYF
>TRBJ2-3|TRBV5-1
CASSWTSGRGDTQYF
>TRBJ2-7|TRBV2
CASRSRGDYEQYF
>TRBJ1-1|TRBV6-5
CASSNTLQGAEAFF
>TRBJ2-7|TRBV30
CAWSEYGLAVYEQYF
>TRBJ1-1|TRBV5-6
CASSLVPRDTEAFF
>TRBJ1-1|TRBV7-3
CASSLRGGGTGGEAFF
>TRBJ2-3|TRBV5-1
CASSSTGNGADTQYF
>TRBJ1-5|TRBV29-1
CSVVSGSGPQHF
>TRBJ2-7|TRBV7-9
CASSLTSGEQYF
>TRBJ1-4|TRBV4-1
CASSKTGWINEKLFF
>TRBJ2-7|TRBV11-2
CASSPTEPYEQYF
>TRBJ1-1|TRBV18
CASSPSTDLNTEAFF
>TRBJ2-5|TRBV6-4
CASWAREGLQETQYF
>TRBJ1-1|TRBV2
CASSRQGALDTEAFF
>TRBJ2-1|TRBV7-3
CASSLTRVEQFF
>TRBJ2-7|TRBV10-1
CASSAGSGRSEQYF
>TRBJ2-7|TRBV28
CASSLVASSYEQYF
>TRBJ2-6|TRBV19
CASTTQGTGANVLTF
>TRBJ1-6|TRBV5-8
CASSLVTENSPLHF
>TRBJ2-1|TRBV5-1
CASQGQPSYNEQFF
>TRBJ2-1|TRBV14
CASSPQGAYNEQFF
>TRBJ1-2|TRBV5-1
CASNPGTGNGYTF
>TRBJ2-5|TRBV19
CASSGTGRRETQYF
>TRBJ1-2|TRBV6-5
CASSRPDRGYGYTF
>TRBJ2-5|TRBV5-1
CASSLAGTVQETQYF
>TRBJ2-6|TRBV7-6
CASSDRGSGANVLTF
>TRBJ1-1|TRBV7-2
CASSLGENTEAFF
>TRBJ2-1|TRBV5-1
CASSDIAGGQNEQFF
>TRBJ1-4|TRBV5-4
CASSLRPGQTNEKLFF
>TRBJ2-1|TRBV5-8
CASSPQGSRVYNEQFF
>TRBJ1-1|TRBV10-3
CAIRIWGGAEAFF
>TRBJ2-1|TRBV4-1
CASSQDDRPGDNEQFF
>TRBJ1-6|TRBV5-1
CASRPGLQWPGNQKGAYNSPLHF
>TRBJ2-7|TRBV20-1
CSARASYEQYF
>TRBJ2-1|TRBV5-6
CASSLVTAHLQFF
>TRBJ1-2|TRBV6-5
CASTLTQDTRWGYTF
>TRBJ2-3|TRBV29-1
CSVGLWSTADTDTQYF
>TRBJ2-7|TRBV6-1
CASSEAWIWAGGPYEQYF
>TRBJ2-2|TRBV9
CASSGTGVVGGELFF
>TRBJ1-2|TRBV5-1
CASAGGQGRSGYTF
>TRBJ2-2|TRBV5-1
CASSLGGQSTGELFF
>TRBJ1-2|TRBV6-5
CASSYSPQANYGYTF
>TRBJ1-1|TRBV19
CASHPSPDRVSEAFF
>TRBJ2-5|TRBV7-9
CASSSEQETQYF
>TRBJ1-3|TRBV15
CATSRGDSGNTIYF